Presented here are 26 T cell receptor beta chains from one specimen sequenced in a study of T-cell reconstitution after alpha-beta-depleted transplantation in children. Researchers prepared the TCRbeta library using unique molecular identifiers, the study reports. TCRdb used MiXCR to reprocess the PCR reads, holding one entry per CDR3 protein. The sample includes roughly 350,000 distinct CDR3 sequences, 15% to 20% of them seen just once. Sequencing used PBMCs, mostly from graft donor cells, obtained 360 days after TCRalphabeta/CD19-depleted stem cell transplant. The receptor source for this set is a male patient aged 2-15 years who had a stem cell transplant for acute lymphoblastic leukemia, so the T cells may come from the graft donor.

This clonotype was counted a few times. The J gene is TRBJ2-1, the V gene TRBV5-6; D tentatively reads TRBD1 or TRBD2 (5 bases each). Looked up from germline, CDR1 is SGHDT and CDR2 is YYEEEE. V gave up 7 bases and J gave up 7 bases, with 21 bases separating them. CDR3 size: 15 residues. This CDR3 reads CASSFLGGELNEQFF. The CDR3 DNA reads as TGTGCCAGCTCTTTTCTTGGGGGAGAGCTTAATGAGCAGTTCTTC.

This chain links TRBV4-1 with TRBJ2-7; D call uncertain. Germline assignment: CDR1 MGHRA and CDR2 YSYEKL. V lost 6 bases to trimming and J lost 0 bases, with 15 bases between them. CDR3 length: 15 amino acids. CDR3 sequence (DNA): TGCGCCAGCAGTATACGAGGACCAAGCTCCTACGAGCAGTACTTC. Protein: CASSIRGPSSYEQYF.

Only a few counts were recorded for this clonotype. V usage is TRBV20-1 and J usage is TRBJ2-3, with D uncertain. The CDR3 loop spans 13 amino acids. Trimming shortened V by 3 bases and J by 1 base, and 8 bases separated the two germline ends. Per germline, CDR1 DFQATT and CDR2 SNEGSKA (reference sequence). CDR3 protein: CSARNPGTDTQYF. As DNA, the CDR3 is TGCAGTGCTAGGAACCCTGGCACAGATACGCAGTATTTT.

J is TRBJ2-1 and V is TRBV4-3; tentative D call: TRBD2 (6 bases). CDR3 length equals 20 residues. The ends were cut back, 0 bases at V and 8 bases at J, with 29 bases in the middle. Per germline, CDR1 LGHNA and CDR2 YSLEER. CDR3 loop: CASSQDYQGSGTGDGYEQFF. The CDR3 DNA sequence: TGCGCCAGCAGCCAAGATTACCAGGGTTCCGGAACGGGAGATGGCTATGAGCAGTTCTTC.

This clonotype was counted at least ten times. The V and J genes are TRBV5-1 and TRBJ2-3, with 8 bases matching TRBD1. The germline V gene has CDR1 SGHRS and CDR2 YFSETQ. The CDR3 runs to 14 residues. J was trimmed by 4 bases and V by 4 bases; bases with no gene match: 5. The CDR3 is CASSRGQEADTQYF. The DNA for the CDR3 is TGCGCCAGCAGCAGGGGACAGGAAGCAGATACGCAGTATTTT.

The J gene is TRBJ2-5, the V gene TRBV6-5; 13 positions agree with TRBD2. Germline trimming cut 5 bases from V and 7 bases from J; bases unmatched to any gene: 7. The CDR3 is made up of 15 amino acids. CDR1 is MNHEY, CDR2 SVGAGI, per germline. The CDR3 DNA follows: TGTGCCAGCAGTACTACTAGCGGGAGGGTCGGGACCCAGTACTTC. It is translated as CASSTTSGRVGTQYF.

This clonotype was seen only a few times. The chain employs TRBV24-1 and TRBJ2-3, with 7 nucleotides matching TRBD2. Germline V CDR1 and CDR2: KGHDR, SFDVKD. J lost 2 bases, V lost 0 bases, and 4 bases had no gene match. The CDR3 is 16 amino acids. CDR3 region: CATSDLGRGATDTQYF. The DNA for the CDR3 is TGTGCCACCAGTGATTTGGGGAGGGGTGCCACAGATACGCAGTATTTT.

This chain uses TRBV15 with TRBJ1-4, with D perhaps matching TRBD1 (5 bases). The germline V gene encodes CDR1 LNHNV and CDR2 YYDKDF (reference sequence). Deletions cut 4 bases from V and 8 bases from J, with 17 bases between. This CDR3 has 15 amino acids. The CDR3 DNA sequence: TGTGCCACCAGCATTGGGGCAGCCGGAAGAGAAAAACTGTTTTTT. Protein sequence: CATSIGAAGREKLFF.

In DNA form, the CDR3 reads TGTGCCAGCAGCCCAGGGGGTCGGGAGACCCAGTACTTC. This encodes CASSPGGRETQYF. J is TRBJ2-5 and V is TRBV11-2; 7 bases are shared with TRBD1. CDR3 length: 13 amino acids. The germline CDR1 and CDR2 sequences are SGHAT and FQNNGV. After removal of 5 bases from V and 5 bases from J, the junction contained 5 bases not matched to a gene.

This clonotype was picked up a small number of times. This chain connects TRBV29-1 to TRBJ2-7, with 7 bases matching TRBD2. There are 12 residues in the CDR3. Losses at the gene ends were 7 bases for V and 2 bases for J; bases not matched to a gene: 5. Germline assignment: CDR1 SQVTM and CDR2 ANQGSEA. CDR3 nucleotides: TGCAGCGCAGCGGGGCCGGCCTACGAGCAGTACTTC. Protein product: CSAAGPAYEQYF.

The chain has TRBV30 and TRBJ2-7; 7 positions agree with TRBD2. Germline V gene data show CDR1 as GTSNPN and CDR2 as SVGIG (reference sequence). V dropped 3 bases and J dropped 4; count of bases not matched to a gene: 6. CDR3 length equals 13 residues. CDR3 amino acids: CAWSPGLTYEQYF. CDR3 DNA: TGTGCCTGGAGCCCGGGACTAACTTACGAGCAGTACTTC. Variable domain in full (rest from reference TRBV30 and TRBJ2-7): SQTIHQWPATLVQPVGSPLSLECTVEGTSNPNLYWYRQAAGRGLQLLFYSVGIGQISSEVPQNLSASRPQDRQFILSSKKLLLSDSGFYLCAWSPGLTYEQYFGPGTRLTVT.

This chain links TRBV12-3 or TRBV12-4 with TRBJ2-5; TRBD1 might be the D (6 bases). The CDR3 covers 13 residues. V was cut by 5 bases and J by 3 bases, with 10 bases left in between. The DNA for the CDR3 is TGTGCCAGCAGTCAGGGGATGAAAGAGACCCAGTACTTC. This codes for CASSQGMKETQYF.

This clonotype was detected only a few times. Written as DNA, the CDR3 is TGTGCCAGCAGTTCCGGGACTAGCGGGAGCCTGTGGGACAATGAGCAGTTCTTC. Translating gives CASSSGTSGSLWDNEQFF. The genes are TRBV28 and TRBJ2-1, with 14 bases identical to TRBD2. Per germline, CDR1 MDHEN and CDR2 SYDVKM. V lost 4 bases to trimming and J lost 5 bases; unmatched junction nucleotides: 10. CDR3 length equals 18 residues.

V usage is TRBV7-8 and J usage is TRBJ1-4; 9 positions match TRBD1. Germline V gene lookup returns CDR1 SGHVS and CDR2 FQNEAQ. This CDR3 region has 18 residues. V lost 1 base, J lost 10 bases, and 16 bases stayed unmatched. CDR3 sequence reads: CASSLGGTQGAKDGKLFF. The CDR3 nucleotides read TGTGCCAGCAGCTTAGGGGGGACACAGGGGGCGAAGGACGGAAAACTGTTTTTT.

A few counts support this clonotype. The rearrangement uses TRBV27 and TRBJ2-2; D gene ambiguous. The V and J ends lost 5 bases and 9 bases respectively, with 16 bases between them. This CDR3 comprises 14 residues. The germline gives CDR1 MNHEY, CDR2 SMNVEV (reference sequence). The CDR3 region has the DNA TGTGCCAGCAGTGCTATCGACCCGAGCCGGGAGCTGTTTTTT. Protein product: CASSAIDPSRELFF.

The sample holds many counts of this clonotype. The rearrangement joins TRBV15 to TRBJ1-6; D unresolved. Per the germline V gene, CDR1 is LNHNV and CDR2 is YYDKDF (reference sequence). The CDR3 spans 14 residues. V was cut by 0 bases and J by 10 bases, with 10 bases left in between. CDR3 amino acids: CATSRDLKGSPLHF. In DNA form, the CDR3 reads TGTGCCACCAGCAGAGATCTTAAGGGCTCACCCCTCCACTTT.

This clonotype was counted between two and nine times. This sequence joins TRBV11-2 and TRBJ2-7; 8 nucleotides match TRBD2. Germline CDR1 SGHAT, CDR2 FQNNGV. Trimming took 0 bases from V and 6 from J; bases not matched to a gene: 7. CDR3 length equals 15 residues. The CDR3 nucleotides are TGTGCCAGCAGCTTAGACACGGGAGGGCCAGGCGAGCAGTACTTC. Encoded protein: CASSLDTGGPGEQYF.

The V and J genes are TRBV7-9 and TRBJ2-3; TRBD1 or TRBD2 may be the D gene (5 bases each). Germline V gene sequence: CDR1 SEHNR, CDR2 FQNEAQ (reference sequence). CDR3 size: 16 residues. V dropped 7 bases and J dropped 0 bases, with 17 bases sitting between them. CDR3 residues: CASTLSGTTSTDTQYF. The CDR3 DNA follows: TGTGCCAGCACCCTCTCCGGGACCACTAGCACAGATACGCAGTATTTT.

The CDR3: CSVAGTGAVGYTF. DNA for the CDR3: TGCAGCGTAGCCGGGACAGGGGCCGTTGGCTACACCTTC. The rearrangement joins TRBV29-1 to TRBJ1-2, with TRBD1 matching 10 bases. The J segment lost 7 bases and the V segment lost 6 bases, leaving 8 bases of the junction unmatched. Germline-derived CDR1 and CDR2 are SQVTM and ANQGSEA. The CDR3 totals 13 residues.

This chain links TRBV12-3 or TRBV12-4 with TRBJ1-2, with D uncertain. The V end was cut by 8 bases, the J end by 2 bases, with 3 bases between. This CDR3 comprises 10 residues. CDR3 residues: CASFNYGYTF. CDR3 coding DNA: TGTGCCAGCTTCAACTATGGCTACACCTTC.

The V and J genes are TRBV20-1 and TRBJ1-5, with D perhaps matching TRBD1 (5 bases). Germline V lookup: CDR1 DFQATT, CDR2 SNEGSKA (reference sequence). The CDR3 has 15 amino acids. V was clipped by 3 bases and J by 0 bases, with 12 bases between them. CDR3 sequence (DNA): TGCAGTGCTAGGGGGACGGAATATAGCAATCAGCCCCAGCATTTT. This encodes CSARGTEYSNQPQHF.

The chain employs TRBV11-2 and TRBJ2-3; tentatively, D is TRBD1 (6 bases). The CDR3 has 15 amino acids. Trimming pared 5 bases from V and 2 bases from J, leaving 14 bases between. Germline V gene data show CDR1 as SGHAT and CDR2 as FQNNGV. CDR3: CASSTRTETTDTQYF. The CDR3 DNA reads TGTGCCAGCAGCACTCGGACAGAGACCACAGATACGCAGTATTTT.

This clonotype was seen more than once but under ten times. This sequence joins TRBV11-2 and TRBJ2-1; possibly TRBD2 for D (5 bases). The CDR3 has 15 amino acids. Germline assignment: CDR1 SGHAT and CDR2 FQNNGV. V was shortened by 5 bases and J by 4 bases, with 15 bases between the two germline ends. Here the CDR3 reads CASSHADWSYNEQFF. In nucleotides, the CDR3 is TGTGCCAGCAGCCACGCGGACTGGAGTTACAATGAGCAGTTCTTC.

The V gene is TRBV29-1, the J gene TRBJ2-5; D is unresolved. V shed 6 bases and J shed 5 bases, with 19 bases lying between them. From germline, CDR1 is SQVTM and CDR2 ANQGSEA. The CDR3 has 14 amino acids. The CDR3 coding sequence is TGCAGCGTCTTAGCTAAATCTTCCCCGGAGACCCAGTACTTC. It yields the protein CSVLAKSSPETQYF.

The sample holds a few counts of this clonotype. The CDR3 spells CASSLGPTFEQYF. In DNA, the CDR3 is TGCGCCAGCAGCTTGGGGCCTACTTTCGAGCAGTACTTC. The chain couples TRBV5-1 to TRBJ2-7; unclear D gene. Germline CDR1 SGHRS, CDR2 YFSETQ. Trimming removed 0 bases from V and 6 bases from J, with 10 bases in between. The CDR3 totals 13 residues.

This chain links TRBV12-3 or TRBV12-4 with TRBJ2-5; the match to TRBD1 covers 7 bases. The CDR3 sequence is 15 residues long. V dropped 7 bases and J dropped 3; count of bases not matched to a gene: 11. The CDR3 loop reads CASTPTGSEEETQYF. DNA of the CDR3: TGTGCCAGCACCCCGACAGGGTCGGAAGAAGAGACCCAGTACTTC.